The rows below give T cell receptor beta chains drawn from one sample of a study of blood T cells in healthy people across ages. TCRdb reprocessed the 5' RACE reads via MiXCR and lists one record per CDR3 protein. Of some 1.4 million distinct CDR3 sequences listed, approximately 40% were seen once; the top ten hold 7.9%. Source material: blood. Receptors were obtained from a woman aged 18-30 years in good health. Each CDR3 is given with its conserved first and last residue. The D gene is left open where the match is weak. Clone size is given for some rows only: seen once, a few or many times, or a class if the clone is expanded.

D gene,V gene,J gene,clone size,CDR3 DNA,CDR3 protein
NA,TRBV7-2,TRBJ2-1,NA,TGTGCCAGCAGCTGGTACTTTAACTCCTACAATGAGCAGTTCTTC,CASSWYFNSYNEQFF
NA,TRBV10-3,TRBJ2-1,once,TGTGCCATCAGTGAACGGGACAATGGGCAGTTCTTC,CAISERDNGQFF
NA,TRBV7-6,TRBJ2-1,few,TGTGCCAGCAGCTTGGTTAGTCTGAGCGGGCAAAATGAGCAGTTCTTC,CASSLVSLSGQNEQFF
TRBD1,TRBV20-1,TRBJ2-7,NA,TGCAGTGTCGCCGCCGGGACAGGGAACGACGAGCAGTACTTC,CSVAAGTGNDEQYF
NA,TRBV20-1,TRBJ2-1,NA,TGCAGTGCTAGCCTCCGGATCGGCGGTGAGCAGTTCTTC,CSASLRIGGEQFF
NA,TRBV20-1,TRBJ2-7,NA,TGCAGTGCTAGAGTCGGTTTGGGGGGCTACGAGCAGTACTTC,CSARVGLGGYEQYF
NA,TRBV7-9,TRBJ2-5,NA,TGTGCCAGCAGCTCGACAGGTTTGGGTACAGAGACCCAGTACTTC,CASSSTGLGTETQYF
TRBD2,TRBV4-1,TRBJ2-7,many,TGTGCCAGCAGCCAAGGACTAGCGGGCTCCTACGAGCAGTACTTC,CASSQGLAGSYEQYF
TRBD2,TRBV5-1,TRBJ2-1,few,TGCGCCAGCAGCCCACTGACTAGCGGGGGGTGGAATGAGCAGTTCTTC,CASSPLTSGGWNEQFF
NA,TRBV29-1,TRBJ2-1,NA,TGCAGCGTCCAGACAGCTACCTACAATGAGCAGTTCTTC,CSVQTATYNEQFF
TRBD2,TRBV12-3/TRBV12-4,TRBJ2-4,NA,TGTGCCAGCAGTTTTCAGGGACTACCCAAAAACATTCAGTACTTC,CASSFQGLPKNIQYF
NA,TRBV18,TRBJ2-7,NA,TGTGCCAGCTCAACGGACATTTACGAGCAGTACTTC,CASSTDIYEQYF
NA,TRBV14,TRBJ1-6,once,TGTGCCAGCAGCACAGGAGCGGGACCCCTCCACTTT,CASSTGAGPLHF
NA,TRBV4-1,TRBJ2-5,NA,TGCGCCAGCAGCCAAGATCTGCAACGGTGGGAGTACTTC,CASSQDLQRWEYF
NA,TRBV6-2/TRBV6-3,TRBJ2-2,NA,TGTGCCAGCAGTTACACCCATCCTCGAGCCGGGGAGCTGTTTTTT,CASSYTHPRAGELFF
TRBD1,TRBV5-1,TRBJ1-1,NA,TGCGCCAGCAGCTGGACAGGAGGTGAAGCTTTCTTT,CASSWTGGEAFF
NA,TRBV20-1,TRBJ1-2,NA,TGCAGTGCTAGGAGAGGGGCAGGGGATTATGGCTACACCTTC,CSARRGAGDYGYTF
NA,TRBV20-1,TRBJ1-1,NA,TGCAGTGCTAGAGGTCGGGAAGCTGAAGCTTTCTTT,CSARGREAEAFF
TRBD2,TRBV5-4,TRBJ2-5,once,TGTGCCAGCAGCTTTCGGGGCAAAACTAGCGGGAGGCCAGGAGAGACCCAGTACTTC,CASSFRGKTSGRPGETQYF
TRBD2,TRBV20-1,TRBJ2-7,NA,TGCAGTGTTTCACTAGCGGGGAATCTCGACGAGCAGTACTTC,CSVSLAGNLDEQYF
NA,TRBV5-1,TRBJ2-3,once,TGCGCCAGCAGCTTGGGGTTGAGGGCAGATACGCAGTATTTT,CASSLGLRADTQYF
NA,TRBV5-1,TRBJ2-1,few,TGCGCCAGCAGCTTGGACTTGTATGAGCAGTTCTTC,CASSLDLYEQFF
NA,TRBV12-3/TRBV12-4,TRBJ2-1,NA,TGTGCCAGCAGTTTTTCCGGAACCTACAATGAGCAGTTCTTC,CASSFSGTYNEQFF
NA,TRBV6-6,TRBJ2-1,NA,TGTGCCAGCAGTTACTCGGTCCGGGGTATGAATGAGCAGTTCTTC,CASSYSVRGMNEQFF
TRBD1,TRBV27,TRBJ1-5,few,TGTGCCAGCAGGGAGGGGGCTAAGCCCCAGCATTTT,CASREGAKPQHF
TRBD2,TRBV25-1,TRBJ2-1,NA,TGTGCCAGCAGGTTAAATAGCGGGAGTTTCCATGAGCAGTTCTTC,CASRLNSGSFHEQFF
NA,TRBV10-3,TRBJ2-3,NA,TGTGCCATCAGTGAGACGGGGGACGCACTGGGCACAGATACGCAGTATTTT,CAISETGDALGTDTQYF
TRBD1,TRBV4-1,TRBJ2-5,NA,TGCGCCAGCAGCCAAGGGGGGGACAGGAGTGACCAAGAGACCCAGTACTTC,CASSQGGDRSDQETQYF
TRBD2,TRBV2,TRBJ2-7,NA,TGTGCCCGTGAAGGGACTAGCAATGAGCAGTACTTC,CAREGTSNEQYF
NA,TRBV13,TRBJ1-2,NA,TGTGCCAGCAGTGACCGGGCGGGGGCATTTTATGGCTACACCTTC,CASSDRAGAFYGYTF
NA,TRBV7-6,TRBJ2-5,NA,TGTGCCAGCAGCTTAATCCCATCATCCTTGATGGTTGAGCAGTACTTC,CASSLIPSSLMVEQYF